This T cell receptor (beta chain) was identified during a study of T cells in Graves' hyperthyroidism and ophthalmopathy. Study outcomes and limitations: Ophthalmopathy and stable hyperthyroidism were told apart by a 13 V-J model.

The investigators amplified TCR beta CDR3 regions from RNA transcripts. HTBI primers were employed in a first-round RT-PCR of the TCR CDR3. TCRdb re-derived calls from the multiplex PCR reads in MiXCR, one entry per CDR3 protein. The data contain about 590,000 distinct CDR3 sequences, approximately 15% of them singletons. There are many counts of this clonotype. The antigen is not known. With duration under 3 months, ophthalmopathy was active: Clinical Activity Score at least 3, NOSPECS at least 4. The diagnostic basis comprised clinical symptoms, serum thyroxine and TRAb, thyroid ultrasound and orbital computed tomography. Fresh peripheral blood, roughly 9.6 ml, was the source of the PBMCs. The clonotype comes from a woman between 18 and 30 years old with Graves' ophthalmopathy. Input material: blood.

For the CDR3, the DNA is TGTGCCAGCAGTGAATACGGGAAGGGGATCATTAATTCACCCCTCCACTTT. Its protein product is CASSEYGKGIINSPLHF. The rearrangement uses TRBV2 and TRBJ1-6; D possibly corresponds to TRBD1 (5 bases). The CDR3 has 17 residues. The germline V gene has CDR1 SNHLY and CDR2 FYNNEI. Between the trimmed V and J ends, which lost 2 bases and 6 bases, there was a span of 17 bases.